The 24 T cell receptor beta chains reported below all come from one sample, sequenced in a study of blood T cell repertoires in COVID-19. Some clones are missing from TCRdb's copy, which holds only in-frame ones; the method was immunoSEQ multiplex PCR. The sample contains 150,000 to 180,000 clones, about 90% of which appear only once. Sequenced sample: peripheral blood. The receptors shown here come from a man aged 45 to 65 with acute or convalescent COVID-19.

The sample holds one count of this clone. The chain employs TRBV7-9 and TRBJ1-1; D gene uncertain. V lost 4 bases, J lost 1 base, and 13 bases lay in between. The CDR3 is 15 amino acids. Germline CDR1 reads SEHNR; CDR2 reads FQNEAQ (reference sequence). The CDR3 DNA reads as TGTGCCAGCAGCTCCACCCTAAGTCGGAACACTGAAGCTTTCTTT. This codes for CASSSTLSRNTEAFF. The full variable domain, with the rest looked up from reference TRBV7-9 and TRBJ1-1, is DTGVSQNPRHKITKRGQNVTFRCDPISEHNRLYWYRQTLGQGPEFLTYFQNEAQLEKSRLLSDRFSAERPKGSFSTLEIQRTEQGDSAMYLCASSSTLSRNTEAFFGQGTRLTVV.

The chain carries TRBV27 and TRBJ1-6; D not resolved. Per the germline V gene, CDR1 is MNHEY and CDR2 is SMNVEV (reference sequence). The CDR3 sequence is 16 residues long. Trimming removed 4 bases from V and 5 bases from J, with 15 bases in between. Here the CDR3 reads CASSSWEILNNSPLHF. As DNA, the CDR3 is TGTGCCAGCAGTTCATGGGAGATCCTAAATAATTCACCCCTCCACTTT.

The chain has TRBV2 and TRBJ1-5, with a possible D match to TRBD1 (5 bases). Per germline, CDR1 SNHLY and CDR2 FYNNEI. The V gene lost 6 bases and the J gene lost 3 bases, with 12 bases spanning the gap. The CDR3 runs to 14 residues. The CDR3 coding sequence is TGTGCCAGCAGCCCGGGACTGATCAATCAGCCCCAGCATTTT. The encoded protein is CASSPGLINQPQHF.

The V gene is TRBV7-2, the J gene TRBJ2-2; D gene uncertain. This CDR3 is 15 amino acids long. V lost 2 bases to trimming and J lost 2 bases, with 9 bases between them. CDR1 SGHTA and CDR2 FQGNSA come from the germline V gene. The CDR3 region has the DNA TGTGCCAGCAGCTTATTCGGTGAAAACACCGGGGAGCTGTTTTTT. Its protein is CASSLFGENTGELFF.

The chain employs TRBV7-9 and TRBJ2-2; TRBD2 matches 7 bases. There are 14 residues in the CDR3. With 5 bases clipped from V and 5 bases from J, the junction kept 5 bases outside the gene matches. Germline CDR1 reads SEHNR; CDR2 reads FQNEAQ (reference sequence). CDR3 sequence (DNA): TGTGCCAGCAGCACGGGACTACTAACCGGGGAGCTGTTTTTT. Translation gives CASSTGLLTGELFF.

The J gene is TRBJ2-5, the V gene TRBV11-3; D not certain. V was shortened by 8 bases and J by 4 bases, with 8 bases between the two germline ends. In germline, CDR1 is SGHNT, CDR2 YENEEA. This CDR3 region has 11 residues. The CDR3 is CASGCRETQYF. Written as DNA, the CDR3 is TGTGCCAGCGGTTGTAGAGAGACCCAGTACTTC.

V and J are TRBV25-1 and TRBJ2-2, with 9 positions matching TRBD1. The CDR3 has 13 residues. Germline trimming cut 6 bases from V and 9 bases from J; bases unmatched to any gene: 5. Germline values: CDR1 MGHDK, CDR2 SYGVNS. The chain's CDR3 is CASRGTGTRELFF. The CDR3 nucleotides are TGTGCCAGCAGGGGGACAGGGACCCGGGAGCTGTTTTTT.

The V call is TRBV5-4, the J call TRBJ2-2; 14 bases are shared with TRBD2. Unmatched junction bases numbered 4, after V lost 4 bases and J lost 8 bases. The CDR3 extends over 15 amino acids. Germline-derived CDR1 and CDR2 are SGHNT and YYREEE (reference sequence). The CDR3, as DNA: TGTGCCAGCAGCCGGACTAGCGGGGGGTCTGGGGAGCTGTTTTTT. As protein: CASSRTSGGSGELFF.

This sequence joins TRBV23-1 and TRBJ2-5; D ambiguous. TRBV23-1 is classed as an ORF, of uncertain function. There are 12 residues in the CDR3. The ends were cut back, 10 bases at V and 2 bases at J, with 11 bases in the middle. The CDR3 DNA sequence: TGCGCCACAATACTGCTTCAAGAGACCCAGTACTTC. Its translation is CATILLQETQYF.

The chain recombines TRBV19 with TRBJ1-2; D gene unclear. The CDR3 has 12 residues. Germline loops: CDR1 LNHDA, CDR2 SQIVND (reference sequence). The ends were cut back, 8 bases at V and 5 bases at J, with 12 bases in the middle. This chain's CDR3 is CASEGYRYGYTF. The DNA for the CDR3 is TGTGCCAGTGAGGGTTATCGGTATGGCTACACCTTC.

The chain recombines TRBV4-1 with TRBJ2-7; 7 nucleotides line up with TRBD2. The V gene end was trimmed by 0 bases and the J gene end by 0 bases; junction bases not matched to a gene: 5. The germline V gene encodes CDR1 MGHRA and CDR2 YSYEKL. This CDR3 has 16 residues. The CDR3 loop reads CASSQDSGGSSYEQYF. The CDR3 DNA follows: TGCGCCAGCAGCCAAGATTCGGGCGGGAGCTCCTACGAGCAGTACTTC.

The chain carries TRBV6-1 and TRBJ2-1, with D perhaps matching TRBD1 (6 bases). V lost 1 base and J lost 4, with 8 bases in between. Germline V gene sequence: CDR1 MNHNS, CDR2 SASEGT. The length of the CDR3 is 14 residues. CDR3 in DNA: TGTGCCAGCAGTGAAGGCACAGGGTACAATGAGCAGTTCTTC. Translating it yields CASSEGTGYNEQFF.

This sequence joins TRBV9 and TRBJ2-3, with a possible D match to TRBD2 (5 bases). The germline V gene has CDR1 SGDLS and CDR2 YYNGEE. This CDR3 has 15 residues. V shed 6 bases and J shed 2 bases, with 16 bases lying between them. CDR3 sequence (DNA): TGTGCCAGCACCCCAAACGGGAAGCTCACAGATACGCAGTATTTT. Its protein is CASTPNGKLTDTQYF.

This sequence joins TRBV7-3 and TRBJ1-6; a possible D gene is TRBD1 (5 bases). CDR1 and CDR2 from the germline V gene are SGHTA and FQGTGA. The CDR3 runs 13 residues. Trimming removed 5 bases at V and 13 bases at J, with 15 bases between. In DNA, the CDR3 is TGTGCCAGCAGCCCAGGCCTTCGGGGGCCCCTCCACTTT. This translates into CASSPGLRGPLHF.

The chain is built from TRBV11-3 and TRBJ2-3; 11 nucleotides match TRBD2. Trimming took 6 bases from V and 4 from J; bases not matched to a gene: 3. This CDR3 is 14 amino acids long. Germline CDR1 SGHNT, CDR2 YENEEA. CDR3 coding DNA: TGTGCCAGCAGTAGCGGGAGGGCCGCAGATACGCAGTATTTT. Residues: CASSSGRAADTQYF.

The CDR3 sequence: CASSPQRQGNTGELFF. CDR3 coding DNA: TGTGCCAGCTCACCTCAAAGACAGGGGAACACCGGGGAGCTGTTTTTT. V is TRBV18 and J is TRBJ2-2; 7 positions agree with TRBD1. Germline V CDR1 and CDR2: KGHSH, LQKENI. This CDR3 has 16 residues. V lost 3 bases, J lost 1 base, and 5 bases stayed unmatched.

The rearrangement links TRBV4-1 to TRBJ2-7, with 9 bases aligning to TRBD2. In germline, CDR1 is MGHRA, CDR2 YSYEKL. The CDR3 loop spans 19 amino acids. After removal of 2 bases from V and 2 bases from J, the junction contained 16 bases not matched to a gene. For the CDR3, the DNA is TGCGCCAGCAGCCAACCACGGGACTTAGCGGGAGAGTTAGCCTACGAGCAGTACTTC. This encodes CASSQPRDLAGELAYEQYF.

This clone was counted a single time. The chain links TRBV7-6 to TRBJ1-2; 7 nucleotides agree with TRBD1. Germline CDR1 is SGHVS and CDR2 is FNYEAQ. After removal of 3 bases from V and 6 bases from J, the junction contained 7 bases not matched to a gene. This CDR3 is 14 amino acids long. The CDR3 reads CASSFGEGANGYTF. The CDR3 nucleotides are TGTGCCAGCAGCTTTGGAGAGGGGGCAAATGGCTACACCTTC. Combining the CDR3 with reference TRBV7-6 and TRBJ1-2 gives the whole variable domain GAGVSQSPRYKVTKRGQDVALRCDPISGHVSLYWYRQALGQGPEFLTYFNYEAQQDKSGLPNDRFSAERPEGSISTLTIQRTEQRDSAMYRCASSFGEGANGYTFGSGTRLTVV.

CDR3 amino acids: CASSSYRDDEQYV. CDR3 sequence (DNA): TGTGCCAGCAGCTCATACAGGGACGACGAGCAGTACGTC. The V call is TRBV27, the J call TRBJ2-7, with a weak D call TRBD1 (6 bases). V dropped 6 bases and J dropped 5 bases, with 14 bases sitting between them. Germline CDR1 is MNHEY and CDR2 is SMNVEV (reference sequence). This CDR3 has 13 amino acids.

This clone was seen once. Other nucleotide sequences in the sample specify the same CDR3. The chain is built from TRBV5-1 and TRBJ2-2; possible D gene TRBD2, 6 bases. Between the trimmed V and J ends, which lost 4 bases and 5 bases, there was a span of 12 bases. CDR3 size: 14 residues. Germline V gene data show CDR1 as SGHRS and CDR2 as YFSETQ. The CDR3 loop reads CASSEDYRTGELFF. The DNA of the CDR3 is TGCGCCAGCAGCGAGGACTACCGGACCGGGGAGCTGTTTTTT.

The chain is built from TRBV15 and TRBJ2-7; 7 nucleotides align to TRBD2. V gave up 0 bases and J gave up 0 bases; unmatched junction bases: 2. The germline CDR1 and CDR2 sequences are LNHNV and YYDKDF (reference sequence). This CDR3 spans 15 amino acids. CDR3 residues: CATSRESSGSYEQYF. In DNA form, the CDR3 reads TGTGCCACCAGCAGAGAGTCTAGCGGCTCCTACGAGCAGTACTTC.

This rearrangement joins TRBV10-3 to TRBJ2-1; perhaps TRBD2 as D (6 bases). The germline V gene encodes CDR1 ENHRY and CDR2 SYGVKD. This CDR3 comprises 14 residues. V lost 7 bases and J lost 2, with 12 bases in between. CDR3 nucleotides: TGTGCCATCAAACGGGGGATCCCCTACAATGAGCAGTTCTTC. As protein: CAIKRGIPYNEQFF.

This clone has a single count. The chain combines TRBV12-5 with TRBJ1-2; D perhaps matches TRBD1 (5 bases). Germline CDR1 reads LGHNT; CDR2 reads FRNRAP. V was shortened by 7 bases and J by 4 bases, with 16 bases between the two germline ends. CDR3 size: 14 residues. The CDR3 loop reads CASASTGGTYGYTF. Written as DNA, the CDR3 is TGTGCTAGTGCCTCAACGGGGGGGACCTATGGCTACACCTTC. The variable domain in full, completed from reference TRBV12-5 and TRBJ1-2, reads DARVTQTPRHKVTEMGQEVTMRCQPILGHNTVFWYRQTMMQGLELLAYFRNRAPLDDSGMPKDRFSAEMPDATLATLKIQPSEPRDSAVYFCASASTGGTYGYTFGSGTRLTVV.

This chain joins TRBV5-4 and TRBJ1-1; 8 bases line up with TRBD1. J was trimmed by 5 bases and V by 4 bases; bases with no gene match: 7. CDR1 is SGHNT and CDR2 is YYREEE in the germline V gene (reference sequence). The length of the CDR3 is 14 residues. DNA for the CDR3: TGTGCCAGCAGCCGTGGACAGGGTGGGACTGAAGCTTTCTTT. Translated: CASSRGQGGTEAFF.